This T cell receptor beta chain was sequenced during a study of CD8+ T cells in alopecia areata (dated by TCRdb to 2017 to 2018). About the investigation overall: Treated patients were enrolled in an open-label pilot trial of oral tofacitinib, 5 to 10 mg twice daily, for moderate-to-severe alopecia areata. Patients stayed on tofacitinib for 6 to 18 months and then had 6 months of follow-up off drug so that delayed response and recurrence could be assessed. For the treated patients, the SALT score, which quantifies what percentage of scalp surface area is affected, served as the measure of disease severity. In both human patients and the C3H/HeJ mouse model, the study applied high-throughput TCRbeta sequencing to look at T cell clonal expansion in alopecia areata. Scalp tissue and sorted CD4+ and CD8+ peripheral blood T cells from patchy and totalis/universalis alopecia areata patients and from healthy controls were covered by human TCRbeta sequencing. Biopsies were taken from tofacitinib-treated patients at baseline and at 4 and 24 weeks of treatment, and a later scalp biopsy was taken in several of the tofacitinib-treated patients. Clonality in the scalp was compared among normal scalp (n=4), patchy alopecia areata scalp (n=8), and alopecia totalis/universalis scalp (n=8). RNA was obtained with the PAXgene miRNA kit for fixed scalp, the miRNeasy kit for PBMCs, and the RNeasy kit for mouse skin. immunoSEQ multiplex PCR using 35 Vbeta forward primers and 13 Jbeta reverse primers was used to amplify TCRbeta CDR3 regions.

The label giving this sample's time point can be read as: 20 to 30 weeks on oral tofacitinib. The treatment or condition label of this sample denotes: oral pan-JAK inhibitor, 5-10 mg twice daily. Lesional scalp punch biopsies and peripheral blood were obtained from alopecia areata patients. After PBMCs were isolated by density centrifugation and stained for CD3, CD4 and CD8, a FACSAria was used to sort CD4+ and CD8+ T cells. Regarding this clone: Its specific antigen is unknown. The sample holds no much larger clone one base away, and base qualities are not on file.

Broad study findings and their caveats: Shared TCR sequences between patients were less evident than in mice, which may be partly attributable to HLA diversity in the patient population. Compared with normal scalp, lesional scalp, particularly in alopecia totalis/universalis, had higher clonality and more expanded CD8+ clones, which suggests antigenic drive. Because the treated cohort was small and had only one nonresponder, larger studies are needed to examine links between baseline CD8+ expansion and response. Scalp clonality and the number of expanded CD8+ clones among the top 100 scalp clones were significantly decreased by tofacitinib. Unlike mouse skin, which is dominated by gammadelta T cells, normal human skin has resident alphabeta T cells that are also sequenced, and this complicates analysis of the scalp TCR repertoire. Many expanded lesional clones were found to persist in scalp and blood during tofacitinib treatment, and relapse after treatment cessation may be partly explained by this persistence.

Receptors were amplified or captured by the immunoSEQ multiplex PCR assay. For TCR sequencing, RNA was extracted from every sample and reverse transcribed into cDNA to serve as template. SuperScript III was used to make first-strand cDNA, primed with a 2:1 mix of oligo-dT and random hexamers. A synthetic immune receptor repertoire was used to assess amplification bias, and residual bias was removed computationally. As for how the authors treated the data: After raw reads were preprocessed to remove errors, the CDR3 was defined following IMGT conventions as running from the conserved cysteine to phenylalanine. Clonality was computed by normalizing Shannon entropy by log2 of the number of productive unique TCRs and subtracting the result from 1. Scalp TCRbeta sequences were cross-referenced with sorted blood CD4 and CD8 repertoires so that the CD4 or CD8 identity of scalp clones could be inferred. In TCRdb, the immuneACCESS table is reduced to in-frame sequences with V and J assigned. These tables do not hold every clone; where another copy was compared, an unresolved V gene accounts for under half, and the others remain unexplained. The DNA was the basis for D and trimming; V, J and clone size are from that table. In all, the sample holds 75,000 to 80,000 clones, and approximately 64% of those were seen once. The ten biggest clones cover about 25% of the sample.

The TCR sequence derives from a human donor with alopecia areata. The specimen was CD8+ T cells sorted from blood, collected at week 24, from a patient treated with tofacitinib.

The nucleotide sequence reads TGTGCCAGCAGCTTTGGACCCAACAATGAGCAGTTCTTC. It specifies CASSFGPNNEQFF. The chain uses TRBV7-9 and TRBJ2-1; no D gene call is confident. The CDR1 and CDR2 encoded by the germline V gene (reference sequence) are SEHNR and FQNEAQ. The CDR3 spans 13 residues, from the cysteine through the phenylalanine. Solely the CDR3 DNA is kept, with 39 bases framed from the first base. V gives up 3 bases and J gives up 5 bases, and the segment between their germline ends measures 8 bases.